This section outlines one T cell receptor (beta chain) sequence together with its context. Antigen unknown. Trimming stripped 0 bases from V and 8 bases from J, with 7 bases between. Germline assignment: CDR1 SGHTA and CDR2 FQGNSA. This CDR3 has 12 amino acids. The source of the sample is a study of siplizumab effects on memory and regulatory T cells. Study-wide results and caveats: A significant reduction in alloreactive sequences traceable to unstimulated CD4+ memory cells was produced by siplizumab. Relative to controls at roughly 26%, mappable alloreactive CD4+ clones exhibited a mean Treg-derived proportion of approximately 70% with siplizumab. Naive T cells appeared more diverse than memory cells and seemed to be major alloresponse contributors.

Using immunoSEQ multiplex PCR, the repertoire was profiled, and TCRdb retains in-frame clones only, with some absent. The sample has 90,000 to 140,000 clones; more than 85% are singletons. The sequenced sample consisted of CD4+ T cells sorted from blood. The clonotype originates from a human donor in good health. The chain employs TRBV7-2 and TRBJ1-2; perhaps TRBD1 as D (5 bases). CDR3 sequence (DNA): TGTGCCAGCAGCTTAGCAGGGGCCGGCTACACCTTC. It specifies CASSLAGAGYTF.